The clone carrying this TCR beta chain was picked up a small number of times. This sample is drawn from a study of blood T cell repertoires in COVID-19. Turning to the study itself: Researchers got acute and convalescent COVID-19 samples from the United States, Italy and Spain.

Original analysis: Amplification from reference gene primers served as the basis for estimated nucleated cell counts. Profiled with immunoSEQ multiplex PCR; TCRdb holds only in-frame clones, not every one. V, J and clone size reflect that table, while D and trimming were determined from the DNA. The sample includes approximately 240,000 clones, 80% to 85% of them seen just once. The receptor's source is a woman aged 55-75 years with acute or convalescent COVID-19. Sequencing input: peripheral blood.

DNA for the CDR3: TGTGCCAGCTCGAGGGACAGACCCTTCTATGGCTACACCTTC. Its translation is CASSRDRPFYGYTF. The chain has TRBV18 and TRBJ1-2; 7 nucleotides line up with TRBD1. Looked up from germline, CDR1 is KGHSH and CDR2 is LQKENI. After removal of 6 bases from V and 4 bases from J, the junction contained 8 bases not matched to a gene. This CDR3 has 14 residues.